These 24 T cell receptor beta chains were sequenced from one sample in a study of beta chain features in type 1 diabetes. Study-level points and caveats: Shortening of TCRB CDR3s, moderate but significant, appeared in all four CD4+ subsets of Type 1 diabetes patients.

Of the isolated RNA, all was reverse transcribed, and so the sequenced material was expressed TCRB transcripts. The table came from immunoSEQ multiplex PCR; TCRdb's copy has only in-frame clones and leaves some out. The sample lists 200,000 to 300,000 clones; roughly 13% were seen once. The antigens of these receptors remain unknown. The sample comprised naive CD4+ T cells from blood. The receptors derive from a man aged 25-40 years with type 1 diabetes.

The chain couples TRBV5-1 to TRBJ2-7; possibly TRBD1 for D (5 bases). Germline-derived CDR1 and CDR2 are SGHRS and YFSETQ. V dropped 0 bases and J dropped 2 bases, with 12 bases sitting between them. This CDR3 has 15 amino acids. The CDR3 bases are TGCGCCAGCAGCTTGGGACAGACCGTTACCTACGAGCAGTACTTC. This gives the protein CASSLGQTVTYEQYF.

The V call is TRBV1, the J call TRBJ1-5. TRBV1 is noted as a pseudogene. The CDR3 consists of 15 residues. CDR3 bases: TGCACCAGCAGCCAAGATTCGGTCGGAGGTCAGCCCCAGCATTTT. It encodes CTSSQDSVGGQPQHF.

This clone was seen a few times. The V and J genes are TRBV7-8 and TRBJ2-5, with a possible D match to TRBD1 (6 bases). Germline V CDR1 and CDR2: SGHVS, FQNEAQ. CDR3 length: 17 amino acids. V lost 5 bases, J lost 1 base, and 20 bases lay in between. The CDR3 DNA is TGTGCCAGCAGCAACCTAGCCCAGGGGCGGGCCCAAGAGACCCAGTACTTC. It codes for CASSNLAQGRAQETQYF.

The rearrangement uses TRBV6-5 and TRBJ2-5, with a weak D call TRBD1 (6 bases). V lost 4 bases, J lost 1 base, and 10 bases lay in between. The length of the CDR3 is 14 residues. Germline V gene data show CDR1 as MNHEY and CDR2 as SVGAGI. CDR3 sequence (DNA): TGTGCCAGCAGTTTACAGGGACCCCAAGAGACCCAGTACTTC. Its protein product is CASSLQGPQETQYF.

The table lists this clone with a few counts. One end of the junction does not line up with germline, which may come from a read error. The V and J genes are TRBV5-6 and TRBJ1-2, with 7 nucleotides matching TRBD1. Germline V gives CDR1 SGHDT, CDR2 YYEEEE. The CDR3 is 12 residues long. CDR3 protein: CASSERQGGQVF. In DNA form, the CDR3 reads TGTGCCAGCAGCGAAAGACAAGGGGGCCAAGTCTTC. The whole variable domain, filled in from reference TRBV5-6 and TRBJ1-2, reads DAGVTQSPTHLIKTRGQQVTLRCSPKSGHDTVSWYQQALGQGPQFIFQYYEEEERQRGNFPDRFSGHQFPNYSSELNVNALLLGDSALYLCASSERQGGQVFGSGTRLTVV.

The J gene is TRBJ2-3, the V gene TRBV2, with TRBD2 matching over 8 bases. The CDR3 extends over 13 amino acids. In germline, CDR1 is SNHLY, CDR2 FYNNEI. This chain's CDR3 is CTARGGRTDTQYF. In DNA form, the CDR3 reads TGTACTGCGCGGGGCGGGAGGACAGATACGCAGTATTTT.

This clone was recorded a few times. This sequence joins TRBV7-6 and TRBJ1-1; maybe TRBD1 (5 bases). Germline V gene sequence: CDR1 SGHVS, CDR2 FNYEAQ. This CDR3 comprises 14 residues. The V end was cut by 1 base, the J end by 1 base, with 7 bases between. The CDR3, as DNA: TGTGCCAGCAGCTTAGGACAGTCGAACACTGAAGCTTTCTTT. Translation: CASSLGQSNTEAFF.

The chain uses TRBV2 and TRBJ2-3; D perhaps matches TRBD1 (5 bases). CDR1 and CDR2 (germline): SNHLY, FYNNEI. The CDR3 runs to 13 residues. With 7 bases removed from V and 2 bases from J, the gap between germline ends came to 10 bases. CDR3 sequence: CASNDRHTDTQYF. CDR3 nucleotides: TGTGCCAGCAATGACAGACACACAGATACGCAGTATTTT. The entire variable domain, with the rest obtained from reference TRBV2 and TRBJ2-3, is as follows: EPEVTQTPSHQVTQMGQEVILRCVPISNHLYFYWYRQILGQKVEFLVSFYNNEISEKSEIFDDQFSVERPDGSNFTLKIRSTKLEDSAMYFCASNDRHTDTQYFGPGTRLTVL.

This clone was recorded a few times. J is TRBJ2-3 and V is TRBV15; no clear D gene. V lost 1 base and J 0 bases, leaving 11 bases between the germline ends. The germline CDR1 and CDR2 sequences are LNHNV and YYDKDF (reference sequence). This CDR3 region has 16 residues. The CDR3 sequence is CATSRGSRRSTDTQYF. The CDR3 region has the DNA TGTGCCACCAGCAGAGGCAGCAGGCGAAGCACAGATACGCAGTATTTT.

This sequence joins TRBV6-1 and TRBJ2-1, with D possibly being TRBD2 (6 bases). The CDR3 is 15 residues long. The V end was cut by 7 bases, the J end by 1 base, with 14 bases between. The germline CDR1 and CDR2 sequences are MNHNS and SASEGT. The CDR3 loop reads CASNTEGRSYNEQFF. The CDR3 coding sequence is TGTGCCAGCAATACGGAGGGTAGGTCCTACAATGAGCAGTTCTTC.

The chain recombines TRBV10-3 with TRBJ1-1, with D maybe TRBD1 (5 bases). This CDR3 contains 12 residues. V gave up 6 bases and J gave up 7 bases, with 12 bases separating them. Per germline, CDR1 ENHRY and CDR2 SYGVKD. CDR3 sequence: CAISATGVEAFF. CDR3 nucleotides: TGTGCCATCAGCGCCACAGGTGTTGAAGCTTTCTTT.

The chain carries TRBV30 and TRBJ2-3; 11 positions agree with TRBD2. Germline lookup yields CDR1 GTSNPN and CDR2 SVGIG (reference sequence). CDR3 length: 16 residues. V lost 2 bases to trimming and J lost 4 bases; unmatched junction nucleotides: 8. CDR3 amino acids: CAWSRTTSGKSDTQYF. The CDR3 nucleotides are TGTGCCTGGAGTCGCACGACTAGCGGGAAATCAGATACGCAGTATTTT.

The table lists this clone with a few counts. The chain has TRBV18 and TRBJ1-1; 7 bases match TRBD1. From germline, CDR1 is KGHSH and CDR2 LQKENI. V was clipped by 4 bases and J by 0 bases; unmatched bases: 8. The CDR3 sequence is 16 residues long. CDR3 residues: CASSLVIQGVNTEAFF. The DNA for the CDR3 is TGTGCCAGCTCACTAGTCATCCAGGGGGTGAACACTGAAGCTTTCTTT.

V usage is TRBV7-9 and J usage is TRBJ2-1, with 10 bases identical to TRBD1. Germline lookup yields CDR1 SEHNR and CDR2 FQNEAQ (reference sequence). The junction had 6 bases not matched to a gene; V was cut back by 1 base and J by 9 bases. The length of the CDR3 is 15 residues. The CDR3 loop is CASSLEETGGGEQFF. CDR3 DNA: TGTGCCAGCAGCTTAGAGGAGACAGGGGGCGGTGAGCAGTTCTTC.

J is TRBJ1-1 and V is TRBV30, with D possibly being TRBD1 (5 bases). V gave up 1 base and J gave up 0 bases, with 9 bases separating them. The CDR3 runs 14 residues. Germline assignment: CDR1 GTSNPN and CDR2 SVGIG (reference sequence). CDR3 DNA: TGTGCCTGGAGTGCAGGGATCTTGAACACTGAAGCTTTCTTT. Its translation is CAWSAGILNTEAFF.

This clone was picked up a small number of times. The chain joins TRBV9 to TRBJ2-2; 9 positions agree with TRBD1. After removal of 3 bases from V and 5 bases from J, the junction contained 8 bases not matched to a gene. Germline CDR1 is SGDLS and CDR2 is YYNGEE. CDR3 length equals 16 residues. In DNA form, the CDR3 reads TGTGCCAGCAGCGCCCCTGGGACAGGGTCAACCGGGGAGCTGTTTTTT. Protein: CASSAPGTGSTGELFF.

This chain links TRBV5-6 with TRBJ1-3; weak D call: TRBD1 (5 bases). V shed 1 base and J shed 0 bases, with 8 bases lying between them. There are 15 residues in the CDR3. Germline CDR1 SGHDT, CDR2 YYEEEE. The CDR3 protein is CASSLRGTSGNTIYF. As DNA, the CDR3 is TGTGCCAGCAGCTTGAGGGGAACCTCTGGAAACACCATATATTTT.

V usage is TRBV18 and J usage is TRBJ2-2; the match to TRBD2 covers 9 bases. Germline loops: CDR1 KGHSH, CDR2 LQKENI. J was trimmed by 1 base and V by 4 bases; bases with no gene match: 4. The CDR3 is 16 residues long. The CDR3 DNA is TGTGCCAGCTCACTTCAAGCGGGAGGGAACACCGGGGAGCTGTTTTTT. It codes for CASSLQAGGNTGELFF.

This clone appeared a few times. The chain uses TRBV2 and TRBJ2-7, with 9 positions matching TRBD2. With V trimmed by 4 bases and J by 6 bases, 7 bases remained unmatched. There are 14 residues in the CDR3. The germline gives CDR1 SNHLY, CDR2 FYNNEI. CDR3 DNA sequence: TGTGCCAGCAGTGGGGTAGCGGGAGACAGCGAGCAGTACTTC. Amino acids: CASSGVAGDSEQYF.

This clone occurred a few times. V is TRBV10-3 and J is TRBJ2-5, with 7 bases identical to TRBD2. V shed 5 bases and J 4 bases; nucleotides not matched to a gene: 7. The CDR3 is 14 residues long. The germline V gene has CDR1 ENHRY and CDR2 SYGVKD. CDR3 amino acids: CAISPSGTRETQYF. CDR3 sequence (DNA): TGTGCCATCAGTCCGAGCGGGACCAGAGAGACCCAGTACTTC.

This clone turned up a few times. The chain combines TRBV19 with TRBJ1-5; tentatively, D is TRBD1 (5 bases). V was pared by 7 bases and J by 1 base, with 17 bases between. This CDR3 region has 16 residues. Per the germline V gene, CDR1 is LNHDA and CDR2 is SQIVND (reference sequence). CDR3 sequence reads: CASTVQPGDSNQPQHF. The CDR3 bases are TGTGCCAGTACCGTTCAGCCGGGGGACAGCAATCAGCCCCAGCATTTT.

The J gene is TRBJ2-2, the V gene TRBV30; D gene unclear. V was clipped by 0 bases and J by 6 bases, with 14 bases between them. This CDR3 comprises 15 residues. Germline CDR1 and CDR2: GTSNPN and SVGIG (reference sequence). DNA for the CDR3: TGTGCCTGGAGTGTAGTCGCGTTGATAGCCGGGGAGCTGTTTTTT. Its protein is CAWSVVALIAGELFF.

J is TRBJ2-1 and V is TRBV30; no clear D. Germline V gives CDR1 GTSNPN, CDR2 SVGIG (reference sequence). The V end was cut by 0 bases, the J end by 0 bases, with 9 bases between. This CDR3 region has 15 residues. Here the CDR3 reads CAWSVPASSYNEQFF. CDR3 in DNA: TGTGCCTGGAGTGTACCTGCGAGCTCCTACAATGAGCAGTTCTTC.

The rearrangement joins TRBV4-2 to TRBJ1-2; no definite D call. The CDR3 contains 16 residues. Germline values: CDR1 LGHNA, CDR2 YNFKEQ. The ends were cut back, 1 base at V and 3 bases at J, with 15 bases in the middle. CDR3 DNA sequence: TGTGCCAGCAGCCAAGTTGGTACACACGAGGACTATGGCTACACCTTC. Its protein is CASSQVGTHEDYGYTF.